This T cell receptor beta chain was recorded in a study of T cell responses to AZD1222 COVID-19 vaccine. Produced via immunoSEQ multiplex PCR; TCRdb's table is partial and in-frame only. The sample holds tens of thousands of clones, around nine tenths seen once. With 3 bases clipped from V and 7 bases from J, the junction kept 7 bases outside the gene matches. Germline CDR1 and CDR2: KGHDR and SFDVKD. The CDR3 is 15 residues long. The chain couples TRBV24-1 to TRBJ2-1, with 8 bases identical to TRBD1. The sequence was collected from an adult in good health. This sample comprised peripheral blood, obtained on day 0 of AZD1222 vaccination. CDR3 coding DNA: TGTGCCACCAGTGATCCAACAGGGGGATGGAATGAGCAGTTCTTC. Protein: CATSDPTGGWNEQFF.